The T cell receptor beta chain under discussion was sequenced for a study of cytomegalovirus exposure and HLA in healthy donors. The donors, nominally healthy at sampling, likely had unrecorded immune exposures. The PCR contained 60 Vbeta and 13 Jbeta primers. Method: immunoSEQ multiplex PCR; TCRdb's copy keeps in-frame clones and lacks some. Among roughly 100,000 clones listed, 64% were seen once. Germline V gene sequence: CDR1 MDHEN, CDR2 SYDVKM. J gave up 5 bases and V 10 bases, and 10 bases lay outside the gene matches. The CDR3 spans 16 residues. The V gene is TRBV28, the J gene TRBJ2-3, with 15 positions matching TRBD2. Source material: PBMCs. The receptor was isolated from a man between 60 and 75 years old in good health and CMV-seronegative. The CDR3 sequence: CANPRTSGGAGDTQYF. The CDR3 DNA reads TGTGCCAACCCCAGGACTAGCGGGGGGGCCGGAGATACGCAGTATTTT. Full variable domain (rest looked up from reference TRBV28 and TRBJ2-3): DVKVTQSSRYLVKRTGEKVFLECVQDMDHENMFWYRQDPGLGLRLIYFSYDVKMKEKGDIPEGYSVSREKKERFSLILESASTNQTSMYLCANPRTSGGAGDTQYFGPGTRLTVL.